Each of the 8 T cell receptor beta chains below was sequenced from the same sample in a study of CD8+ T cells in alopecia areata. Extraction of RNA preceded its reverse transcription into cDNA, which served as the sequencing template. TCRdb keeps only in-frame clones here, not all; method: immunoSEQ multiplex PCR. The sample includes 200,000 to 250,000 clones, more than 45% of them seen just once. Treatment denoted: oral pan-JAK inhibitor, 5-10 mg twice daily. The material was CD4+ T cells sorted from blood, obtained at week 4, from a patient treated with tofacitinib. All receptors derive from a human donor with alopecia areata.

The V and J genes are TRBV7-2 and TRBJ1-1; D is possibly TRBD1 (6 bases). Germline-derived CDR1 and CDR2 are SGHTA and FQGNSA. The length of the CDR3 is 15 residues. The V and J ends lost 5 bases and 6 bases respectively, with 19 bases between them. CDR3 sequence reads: CASSQNRAPGAEAFF. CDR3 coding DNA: TGTGCCAGCAGCCAAAACAGGGCACCAGGCGCTGAAGCTTTCTTT.

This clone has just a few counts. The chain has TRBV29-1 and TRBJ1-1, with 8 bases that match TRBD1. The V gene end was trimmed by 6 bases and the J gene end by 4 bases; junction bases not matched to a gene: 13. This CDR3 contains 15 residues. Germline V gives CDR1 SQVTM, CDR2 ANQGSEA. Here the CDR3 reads CSVNSRTGLGTEAFF. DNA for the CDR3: TGCAGCGTCAACTCCCGGACAGGGTTGGGCACTGAAGCTTTCTTT.

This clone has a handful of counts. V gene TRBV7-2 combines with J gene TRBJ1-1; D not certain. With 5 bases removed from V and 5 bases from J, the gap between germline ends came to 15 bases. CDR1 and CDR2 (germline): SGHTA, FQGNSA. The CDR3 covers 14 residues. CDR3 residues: CASSRPGQRTEAFF. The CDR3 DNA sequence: TGTGCCAGCAGCCGACCGGGCCAAAGAACTGAAGCTTTCTTT.

CDR3 nucleotides: TGTGCCAGCAGTTTATCACAGGGTACGCAGTATTTT. Translation: CASSLSQGTQYF. The V call is TRBV28, the J call TRBJ2-3, with D possibly being TRBD1 (6 bases). This CDR3 has 12 amino acids. Trimming cost V 1 base and J 8 bases, with 7 bases left between them. Germline V CDR1 and CDR2: MDHEN, SYDVKM.

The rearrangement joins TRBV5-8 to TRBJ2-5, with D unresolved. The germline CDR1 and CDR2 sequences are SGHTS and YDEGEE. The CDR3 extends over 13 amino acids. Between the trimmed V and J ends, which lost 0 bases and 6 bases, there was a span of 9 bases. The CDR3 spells CASSLAHTKTQYF. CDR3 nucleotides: TGTGCCAGCAGCTTGGCCCACACTAAGACCCAGTACTTC.

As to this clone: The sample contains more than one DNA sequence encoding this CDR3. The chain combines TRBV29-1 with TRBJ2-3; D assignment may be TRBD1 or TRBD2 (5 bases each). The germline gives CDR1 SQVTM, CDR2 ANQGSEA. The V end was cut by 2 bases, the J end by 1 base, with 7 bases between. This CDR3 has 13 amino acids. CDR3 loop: CSVERGGTDTQYF. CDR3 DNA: TGCAGCGTTGAACGGGGCGGCACAGATACGCAGTATTTT.

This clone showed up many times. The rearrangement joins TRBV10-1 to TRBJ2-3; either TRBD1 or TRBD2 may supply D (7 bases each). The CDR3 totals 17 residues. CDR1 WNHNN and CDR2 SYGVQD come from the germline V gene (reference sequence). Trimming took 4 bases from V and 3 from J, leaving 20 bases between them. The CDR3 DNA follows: TGCGCCAGCAGTGGGGTCGGGGGGACAGCGATGACAGATACGCAGTATTTT. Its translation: CASSGVGGTAMTDTQYF.

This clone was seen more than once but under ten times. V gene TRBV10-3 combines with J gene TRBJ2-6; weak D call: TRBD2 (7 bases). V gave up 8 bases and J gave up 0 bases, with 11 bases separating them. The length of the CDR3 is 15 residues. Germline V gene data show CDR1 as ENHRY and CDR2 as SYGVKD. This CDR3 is CAIRGANSGANVLTF. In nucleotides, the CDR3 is TGTGCCATCCGGGGGGCCAACTCTGGGGCCAACGTCCTGACTTTC.